The 23 T cell receptor beta chains below come from one sample, sequenced in a study of blood T cells in healthy people across ages. A sample-barcoded 5' primer and a J-beta primer mix were used in a second PCR of about 6 to 12 cycles. TCRdb reanalysed the 5' RACE reads using MiXCR and keeps one entry per CDR3 protein. The data hold about a million distinct CDR3 sequences, with 51% observed a single time. Sequencing was carried out using blood. These receptors were taken from a woman between 55 and 75 years old in good health.

The rearrangement joins TRBV20-1 to TRBJ2-4; 7 bases agree with TRBD1. Gene TRBJ2-7 matches the end of the DNA better, so the J call may be wrong. This CDR3 has 12 amino acids. CDR1 and CDR2 from the germline V gene are DFQATT and SNEGSKA (reference sequence). Here the CDR3 reads CSAAKQGFEQYF. Here the CDR3 DNA reads TGCAGTGCTGCTAAACAGGGGTTCGAGCAGTACTTC.

This clonotype came up a few times. The chain employs TRBV12-3 or TRBV12-4 and TRBJ1-5; no reliable D call. V was cut by 4 bases and J by 6 bases, with 7 bases left in between. The CDR3 has 12 residues. This chain's CDR3 is CASSYERQPQHF. DNA of the CDR3: TGTGCCAGCAGTTATGAACGTCAGCCCCAGCATTTT.

This clonotype was counted between two and nine times. The rearrangement uses TRBV5-1 and TRBJ2-1; no reliable D call. V dropped 1 base and J dropped 2 bases, with 7 bases sitting between them. The CDR3 is made up of 14 amino acids. Looked up from germline, CDR1 is SGHRS and CDR2 is YFSETQ. CDR3 amino acids: CASSLQSPYNEQFF. The CDR3 DNA follows: TGCGCCAGCAGCTTGCAGAGTCCCTACAATGAGCAGTTCTTC.

The chain uses TRBV20-1 and TRBJ1-5, with D uncertain. Germline assignment: CDR1 DFQATT and CDR2 SNEGSKA (reference sequence). CDR3 length equals 13 residues. The CDR3 DNA reads TGCAGCTGGACCCTTGGGCTTGGGCAGCCCCAGCATTTT. Translating it yields CSWTLGLGQPQHF.

This clonotype was recorded many times. The chain uses TRBV5-5 and TRBJ2-5, with D uncertain. The length of the CDR3 is 14 residues. Trimming stripped 3 bases from V and 2 bases from J, with 11 bases between. Germline V gene data show CDR1 as SGHKS and CDR2 as YYEKEE (reference sequence). DNA for the CDR3: TGTGCCAGCAGCTCCCAATGGGGTCAAGAGACCCAGTACTTC. It translates to CASSSQWGQETQYF.

The V gene is TRBV27, the J gene TRBJ2-1; tentatively, D is TRBD2 (6 bases). CDR1 MNHEY and CDR2 SMNVEV come from the germline V gene (reference sequence). V was shortened by 5 bases and J by 7 bases, with 15 bases between the two germline ends. The CDR3 is 14 residues long. The DNA of the CDR3 is TGTGCCAGCAGTCTGGAGGGCCCCGAGAATGAGCAGTTCTTC. Its translation is CASSLEGPENEQFF.

CDR3 DNA sequence: TGCAGTGCTAGGCGGCTAGCGGGGGCCAAAAACATTCAGTACTTC. Amino acids: CSARRLAGAKNIQYF. The chain couples TRBV20-1 to TRBJ2-4, with 9 bases lining up with TRBD2. Germline trimming cut 3 bases from V and 1 base from J; bases unmatched to any gene: 4. The V gene's germline CDR1 is DFQATT and CDR2 SNEGSKA (reference sequence). This CDR3 comprises 15 residues.

Details on this clonotype: The limits of the CDR3 on the DNA are not certain, so only TCRdb's listed CDR3 is given. The CDR3 reads CASSLVGQGSSYNERFF. This chain uses TRBV7-9 with TRBJ2-1; the DNA was not used to check the table's D call, TRBD1. The CDR3 comprises 17 residues, both ends counted. Germline V CDR1 and CDR2: SEHNR, FQNEAQ (reference sequence).

This clonotype showed up just a few times. The chain joins TRBV10-3 to TRBJ2-7; 7 bases line up with TRBD2. The CDR3 contains 12 residues. Germline V gene sequence: CDR1 ENHRY, CDR2 SYGVKD. Losses at the gene ends were 8 bases for V and 4 bases for J; bases not matched to a gene: 5. This CDR3 is CAIGRAGYEQYF. The CDR3 region has the DNA TGTGCCATCGGCCGAGCGGGGTACGAGCAGTACTTC.

The chain uses TRBV27 and TRBJ2-7, with TRBD1 matching 11 bases. Trimming took 5 bases from V and 0 from J; bases not matched to a gene: 6. Germline CDR1 MNHEY, CDR2 SMNVEV (reference sequence). The CDR3 spans 16 residues. CDR3 nucleotides: TGTGCCAGCAGTGCCCCCGGGACAGGGGGCTCCTACGAGCAGTACTTC. Translated: CASSAPGTGGSYEQYF.

The chain joins TRBV28 to TRBJ2-7, with TRBD2 as a possible D gene (7 bases). V lost 3 bases to trimming and J lost 3 bases, with 15 bases between them. The CDR3 loop spans 15 amino acids. Germline loops: CDR1 MDHEN, CDR2 SYDVKM. CDR3 in amino acids: CASSLGGGALYEQYF. For the CDR3, the DNA is TGTGCCAGCAGTTTGGGAGGGGGGGCACTCTACGAGCAGTACTTC.

This sequence joins TRBV29-1 and TRBJ2-1; 11 bases align to TRBD1. This CDR3 is built from 14 residues. The germline gives CDR1 SQVTM, CDR2 ANQGSEA. V was clipped by 6 bases and J by 4 bases; unmatched bases: 5. The CDR3: CSVSGQGGYNEQFF. CDR3 nucleotide sequence: TGCAGCGTGTCGGGACAGGGGGGTTACAATGAGCAGTTCTTC.

The rearrangement links TRBV20-1 to TRBJ2-7; 10 bases are shared with TRBD1. With V trimmed by 5 bases and J by 7 bases, 5 bases remained unmatched. The CDR3 extends over 12 amino acids. Germline V gene lookup returns CDR1 DFQATT and CDR2 SNEGSKA (reference sequence). CDR3 region: CSADRGLDEQYF. DNA for the CDR3: TGCAGTGCTGACAGGGGGCTAGATGAGCAGTACTTC.

The chain recombines TRBV3-1 with TRBJ2-1, with 9 nucleotides matching TRBD2. Per the germline V gene, CDR1 is LGHDT and CDR2 is YNNKEL (reference sequence). The CDR3 has 17 residues. J lost 5 bases, V lost 0 bases, and 8 bases had no gene match. CDR3 protein: CASSQDPVAGENNEQFF. CDR3 sequence (DNA): TGTGCCAGCAGCCAAGATCCGGTAGCGGGAGAGAACAATGAGCAGTTCTTC.

V and J are TRBV7-2 and TRBJ2-7; unclear D gene. The end of the DNA fits TRBJ2-5 better, so the J call may be wrong. Germline CDR1 reads SGHTA; CDR2 reads FQGNSA. The CDR3 totals 15 residues. The CDR3 sequence is CASSLGGSLAETQYF. CDR3 nucleotide sequence: TGTGCCAGCAGCTTAGGAGGCTCACTGGCGGAGACCCAGTACTTC.

This clonotype came up once. The rearrangement joins TRBV7-9 to TRBJ1-4; no definite D call. The length of the CDR3 is 16 residues. The germline V gene has CDR1 SEHNR and CDR2 FQNEAQ (reference sequence). Trimming shortened V by 0 bases and J by 4 bases, and 12 bases separated the two germline ends. The chain's CDR3 is CASSLAGLQSNEKLFF. The DNA for the CDR3 is TGTGCCAGCAGCTTAGCAGGTTTACAGAGTAATGAAAAACTGTTTTTT.

The chain couples TRBV5-6 to TRBJ2-5; 7 bases agree with TRBD2. Germline CDR1 and CDR2: SGHDT and YYEEEE. CDR3 length: 16 amino acids. J gave up 11 bases and V 4 bases, and 20 bases lay outside the gene matches. The DNA for the CDR3 is TGTGCCAGCAGCGCACCGTACAACCCCGGGACTATAATACAGTACTTC. It translates to CASSAPYNPGTIIQYF.

The chain recombines TRBV28 with TRBJ1-4; D uncertain. The length of the CDR3 is 13 residues. Trimming stripped 6 bases from V and 5 bases from J, with 10 bases between. CDR1 is MDHEN, CDR2 SYDVKM, per germline. Here the CDR3 DNA reads TGTGCCAGCAGCGGCGGACGAAATGAAAAACTGTTTTTT. The encoded protein is CASSGGRNEKLFF. The full variable domain, its missing parts supplied by reference TRBV28 and TRBJ1-4, is DVKVTQSSRYLVKRTGEKVFLECVQDMDHENMFWYRQDPGLGLRLIYFSYDVKMKEKGDIPEGYSVSREKKERFSLILESASTNQTSMYLCASSGGRNEKLFFGSGTQLSVL.

V gene TRBV20-1 combines with J gene TRBJ2-1, with TRBD2 matching 11 bases. The CDR3 consists of 12 residues. V gave up 6 bases and J gave up 7 bases; unmatched junction bases: 2. The germline V gene has CDR1 DFQATT and CDR2 SNEGSKA (reference sequence). CDR3: CSAGLAGNEQFF. In nucleotides, the CDR3 is TGCAGTGCCGGACTAGCGGGTAATGAGCAGTTCTTC.

This clonotype was counted only a few times. V usage is TRBV4-1 and J usage is TRBJ2-1; no firm D call. Trimming removed 3 bases from V and 5 bases from J, with 5 bases in between. The CDR3 has 12 amino acids. Per germline, CDR1 MGHRA and CDR2 YSYEKL. The CDR3 nucleotides read TGCGCCAGCAGCCAGGTTAACAATGAGCAGTTCTTC. Amino acids: CASSQVNNEQFF.

The CDR3 region has the DNA TGCAGTGCTAGACCGGTAAGTTCCTACAATGAGCAGTTCTTC. Its protein is CSARPVSSYNEQFF. V usage is TRBV20-1 and J usage is TRBJ2-1, with D unresolved. V lost 2 bases, J lost 1 base, and 9 bases lay in between. The CDR3 sequence is 14 residues long. CDR1 DFQATT and CDR2 SNEGSKA come from the germline V gene (reference sequence).

This chain joins TRBV4-3 and TRBJ1-1; D gene ambiguous. Germline CDR1 reads LGHNA; CDR2 reads YSLEER. This CDR3 contains 15 residues. V lost 1 base and J 0 bases, leaving 9 bases between the germline ends. This CDR3 reads CASSQVSTLNTEAFF. In nucleotides, the CDR3 is TGCGCCAGCAGCCAAGTCAGCACCTTGAACACTGAAGCTTTCTTT.

This clonotype was seen just once. The chain joins TRBV18 to TRBJ1-4; D remains unclear. The CDR3 length is 15 residues. Trimming left V 3 bases short and J 0 bases short, with 8 bases between. Germline CDR1 and CDR2: KGHSH and LQKENI. CDR3 sequence (DNA): TGTGCCAGCTCACCTCAGACGACAACTAATGAAAAACTGTTTTTT. Its protein product is CASSPQTTTNEKLFF.